The clone carrying this TCR beta chain was counted between two and nine times. Original processing methods: Estimates of nucleated cell counts were drawn from the amplification of reference gene primers. Only in-frame clones appear in the TCRdb table, and some are missing; sequencing was by immunoSEQ multiplex PCR. The V and J calls and the clone size are those of that table, but D and trimming were determined from the DNA. There are about 240,000 clones in the sample; around 79% occur only once, and 3.3% lies in the top ten. These data originate in a study of blood T cell repertoires in COVID-19. Study as a whole: Some COVID-19 samples were acute and others convalescent; all came from the United States, Italy and Spain. Sample material is recorded as cDNA or gDNA derived from T cells, B-cell-depleted T cells, or PBMCs.

V lost 1 base to trimming and J lost 7 bases, with 13 bases between them. Germline V lookup: CDR1 SGHAT, CDR2 FQNNGV. The CDR3 is made up of 14 amino acids. Sequencing used peripheral blood. The chain uses TRBV11-2 and TRBJ1-2; weak D call: TRBD1 (5 bases). The clonotype originates from an elderly woman with acute or convalescent COVID-19. The CDR3 sequence: CASSLGTSLGGYTF. CDR3 bases: TGTGCCAGCAGCTTAGGGACATCCCTGGGTGGCTACACCTTC.